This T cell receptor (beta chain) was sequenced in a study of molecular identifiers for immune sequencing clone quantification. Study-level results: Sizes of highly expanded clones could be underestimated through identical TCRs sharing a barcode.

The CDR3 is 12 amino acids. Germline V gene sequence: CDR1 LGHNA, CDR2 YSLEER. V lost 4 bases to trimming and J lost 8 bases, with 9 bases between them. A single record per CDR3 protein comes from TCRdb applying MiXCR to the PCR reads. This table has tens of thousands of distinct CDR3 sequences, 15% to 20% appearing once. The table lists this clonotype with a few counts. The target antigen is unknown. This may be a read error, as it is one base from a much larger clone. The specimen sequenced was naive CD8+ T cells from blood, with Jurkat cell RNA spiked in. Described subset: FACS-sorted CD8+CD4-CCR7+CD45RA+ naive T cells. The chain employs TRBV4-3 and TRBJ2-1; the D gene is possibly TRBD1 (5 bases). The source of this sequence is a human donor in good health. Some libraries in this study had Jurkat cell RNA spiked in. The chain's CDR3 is CASSRVRDEQFF. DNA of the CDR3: TGCGCCAGCAGCCGGGTCAGGGATGAGCAGTTCTTC.